The rows below give T cell receptor beta chains drawn from one sample of a study of blood T cell repertoires in COVID-19. Assay: immunoSEQ multiplex PCR; the TCRdb copy retains only in-frame clones and omits some. The sample yields about 180,000 clones, 85% to 90% seen once. Sequencing was carried out using peripheral blood. These receptor sequences come from a woman between 65 and 79 years old with COVID-19, enrolled during active disease. Each CDR3 is given with its conserved first and last residue. The order of the fields is V gene, J gene, clone size, D gene, CDR3 DNA, CDR3 protein. The D gene is left open where the match is weak. Clone size, where shown, is once, few, many, or a class for clones that have expanded.

>TRBV21-1|TRBJ2-5|.|.
TGTGCCAGCAGCACGTCCCGAAGGGGGTCCGGAGAGACCCAGTACTTC
CASSTSRRGSGETQYF
>TRBV6-5|TRBJ1-5|.|.
TGTGCCAGCAGAGCGATGAATCAGCCCCAGCATTTT
CASRAMNQPQHF
>TRBV3-1/TRBV3-2|TRBJ2-2|.|.
TGTGCCAGCAGCCAAGGCCGGCTAGATGGCACCGGGGAGCTGTTTTTT
CASSQGRLDGTGELFF
>TRBV11-2|TRBJ1-1|.|.
TGTGCCAGCAGCTTAGTGCGGGGAACTGAAGCTTTCTTT
CASSLVRGTEAFF
>TRBV15|TRBJ2-5|.|.
TGTGCCACCAGCAGAGAGGACTGGGAAGAGACCCAGTACTTC
CATSREDWEETQYF
>TRBV29-1|TRBJ2-1|.|TRBD2
TGCAGCGGGCGGGTAGCGGGAGCTGAGCAGTTCTTC
CSGRVAGAEQFF
>TRBV6-5|TRBJ1-2|.|TRBD1
TGTGCCAGCAGTTACACCAACAGGGGAGGCTATGGCTACACCTTC
CASSYTNRGGYGYTF
>TRBV7-9|TRBJ1-1|.|.
TGTGCCAGCAGCTTAGTGTCCGGTGTAGAGGCTGAAGCTTTCTTT
CASSLVSGVEAEAFF
>TRBV5-4|TRBJ2-2|.|.
TGTGCCAGCAGACTGGACATGAGGGAGGCCGGGGAGCTGTTTTTT
CASRLDMREAGELFF
>TRBV28|TRBJ2-2|.|TRBD1
TGTGCCAGCAGTCGGGACAGGGCAACCGGGGAGCTGTTTTTT
CASSRDRATGELFF
>TRBV6-1|TRBJ2-3|.|.
TGTGCCAGCAGTGAAGCTCCGGGGGTCACAGATACGCAGTATTTT
CASSEAPGVTDTQYF
>TRBV28|TRBJ2-7|.|.
TGTGCCAGCAGTTTGGTGGGAGGTTTCTCCTACGAGCAGTACTTC
CASSLVGGFSYEQYF
>TRBV29-1|TRBJ1-1|.|.
TGCAGCGTAACCCCGGAGGCCGACACTGAAGCTTTCTTT
CSVTPEADTEAFF
>TRBV30|TRBJ2-4|few|.
TGTGCCTGGAGTGTAGGAGATTACTCCAACATTCAGTACTTC
CAWSVGDYSNIQYF
>TRBV29-1|TRBJ1-2|.|TRBD1
TGCAGCGCACACAGGGGAAGGGGCTATGGCTACACCTTC
CSAHRGRGYGYTF